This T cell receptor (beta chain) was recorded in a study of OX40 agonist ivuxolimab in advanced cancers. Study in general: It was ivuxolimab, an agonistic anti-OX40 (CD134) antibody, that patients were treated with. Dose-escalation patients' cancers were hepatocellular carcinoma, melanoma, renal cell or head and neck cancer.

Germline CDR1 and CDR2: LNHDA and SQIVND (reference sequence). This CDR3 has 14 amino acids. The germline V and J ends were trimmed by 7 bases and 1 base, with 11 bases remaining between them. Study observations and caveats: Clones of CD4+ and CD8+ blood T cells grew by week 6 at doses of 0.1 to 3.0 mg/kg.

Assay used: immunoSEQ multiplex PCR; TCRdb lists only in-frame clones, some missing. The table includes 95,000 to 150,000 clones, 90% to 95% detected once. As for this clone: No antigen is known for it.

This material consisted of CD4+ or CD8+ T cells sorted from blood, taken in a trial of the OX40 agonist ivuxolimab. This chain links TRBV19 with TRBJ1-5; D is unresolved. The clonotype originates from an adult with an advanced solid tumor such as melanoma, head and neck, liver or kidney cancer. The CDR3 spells CASTKGSSNQPQHF. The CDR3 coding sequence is TGTGCCAGTACTAAGGGTTCGAGCAATCAGCCCCAGCATTTT.